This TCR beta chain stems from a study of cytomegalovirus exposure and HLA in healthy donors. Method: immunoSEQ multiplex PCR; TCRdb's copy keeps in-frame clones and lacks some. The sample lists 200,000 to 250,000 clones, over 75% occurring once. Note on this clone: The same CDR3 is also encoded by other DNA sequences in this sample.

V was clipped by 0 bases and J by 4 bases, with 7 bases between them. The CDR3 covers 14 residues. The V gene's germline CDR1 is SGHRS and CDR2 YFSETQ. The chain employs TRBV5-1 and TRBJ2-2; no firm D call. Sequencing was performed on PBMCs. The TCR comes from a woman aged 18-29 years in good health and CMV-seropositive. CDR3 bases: TGCGCCAGCAGCTTGGGAGGCCTCACCGGGGAGCTGTTTTTT. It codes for CASSLGGLTGELFF.